These 9 T cell receptor beta chains were all obtained from the same sample, sequenced in a study of blood T cell repertoires in COVID-19. Profiled with immunoSEQ multiplex PCR; TCRdb holds only in-frame clones, not every one. Counted here are 110,000 to 150,000 clones, roughly three quarters occurring once; the ten biggest clones make up 5.5% to 7%. The sequenced sample consisted of PBMCs or T cells enriched from blood (not recorded which). These receptors were obtained from a woman in her forties or fifties who had recovered from COVID-19.

The chain links TRBV7-2 to TRBJ1-3; D is undetermined. Trimming left V 4 bases short and J 4 bases short, with 11 bases between. CDR1 and CDR2 from the germline V gene are SGHTA and FQGNSA. CDR3 size: 14 residues. The CDR3 sequence is CASSYYSNGNTIYF. For the CDR3, the DNA is TGTGCCAGCAGCTACTACTCCAACGGAAACACCATATATTTT.

The rearrangement links TRBV6-6 to TRBJ1-2, with 7 bases lining up with TRBD1. Trimming removed 6 bases from V and 6 bases from J; junction bases left unmatched: 10. CDR1 and CDR2 (germline): MNHNY, SVGAGI (reference sequence). This CDR3 has 14 amino acids. The DNA for the CDR3 is TGTGCCAGCAGCACCCCAGGGGGTCGAGATGGCTACACCTTC. This translates into CASSTPGGRDGYTF.

The chain carries TRBV19 and TRBJ2-2, with 9 bases aligning to TRBD1. Germline V gene sequence: CDR1 LNHDA, CDR2 SQIVND (reference sequence). The CDR3 sequence is 14 residues long. The ends lost 6 bases at V and 1 base at J; junction bases unmatched: 0. The CDR3 spells CASRDRGNTGELFF. CDR3 nucleotides: TGTGCCAGTAGGGACAGGGGGAACACCGGGGAGCTGTTTTTT.

This clone was recorded once. The chain carries TRBV5-4 and TRBJ2-3; 14 nucleotides line up with TRBD2. The V gene's germline CDR1 is SGHNT and CDR2 YYREEE (reference sequence). This CDR3 is built from 16 residues. V was pared by 5 bases and J by 3 bases, with 5 bases of the junction left unmatched. The CDR3 sequence is CASRTSGGAGTDTQYF. Here the CDR3 DNA reads TGTGCCAGCAGGACTAGCGGGGGGGCAGGGACAGATACGCAGTATTTT. The complete variable domain, with remaining parts taken from reference TRBV5-4 and TRBJ2-3, reads ETGVTQSPTHLIKTRGQQVTLRCSSQSGHNTVSWYQQALGQGPQFIFQYYREEENGRGNFPPRFSGLQFPNYSSELNVNALELDDSALYLCASRTSGGAGTDTQYFGPGTRLTVL.

This sequence joins TRBV6-5 and TRBJ1-5; D unresolved. The CDR3 loop spans 15 amino acids. CDR1 MNHEY and CDR2 SVGAGI come from the germline V gene. Trimming removed 11 bases at V and 4 bases at J, with 21 bases between. The CDR3 bases are TGTGCCGGAGCTTCCGGGATGCATCATAATCAGCCCCAGCATTTT. Translating it yields CAGASGMHHNQPQHF.

The rearrangement links TRBV28 to TRBJ1-2; TRBD1 matches 10 bases. The CDR3 has 15 residues. Germline loops: CDR1 MDHEN, CDR2 SYDVKM. Trimming at V came to 4 bases and at J to 8 bases, leaving 10 bases not matched to a gene. For the CDR3, the DNA is TGTGCCAGCAGTTCCCCCGGGACAGGGGACGGCGGCTACACCTTC. Protein product: CASSSPGTGDGGYTF.

The chain carries TRBV2 and TRBJ1-1; maybe TRBD1 (5 bases). The V gene's germline CDR1 is SNHLY and CDR2 FYNNEI. The CDR3 extends over 11 amino acids. V was shortened by 7 bases and J by 3 bases, with 6 bases between the two germline ends. The DNA for the CDR3 is TGTGCCAGCACAGGGTACACTGAAGCTTTCTTT. This sequence encodes CASTGYTEAFF. Variable domain in full (rest from reference TRBV2 and TRBJ1-1): EPEVTQTPSHQVTQMGQEVILRCVPISNHLYFYWYRQILGQKVEFLVSFYNNEISEKSEIFDDQFSVERPDGSNFTLKIRSTKLEDSAMYFCASTGYTEAFFGQGTRLTVV.

For the CDR3, the DNA is TGCAGCGTTGACGGGCGGGGGGGCAATGAGCAGTTCTTC. Translation gives CSVDGRGGNEQFF. The V call is TRBV29-1, the J call TRBJ2-1, with TRBD2 matching 9 bases. Looked up from germline, CDR1 is SQVTM and CDR2 is ANQGSEA. The CDR3 is made up of 13 amino acids. V lost 3 bases, J lost 6 bases, and 3 bases stayed unmatched.

The sample holds a few counts of this clone. Other DNA sequences in this sample translate to the same CDR3. The chain couples TRBV2 to TRBJ1-1; the D is unclear. Germline loops: CDR1 SNHLY, CDR2 FYNNEI. The CDR3 is made up of 13 amino acids. Trimming took off 6 bases at V and 1 base at J, with 9 bases between the two ends. The CDR3 reads CASSLGQNTEAFF. In nucleotides, the CDR3 is TGTGCCAGCAGCTTGGGCCAGAACACTGAAGCTTTCTTT. Looking up the rest from reference TRBV2 and TRBJ1-1 gives the full variable domain: EPEVTQTPSHQVTQMGQEVILRCVPISNHLYFYWYRQILGQKVEFLVSFYNNEISEKSEIFDDQFSVERPDGSNFTLKIRSTKLEDSAMYFCASSLGQNTEAFFGQGTRLTVV.